One sample yielded the 29 T cell receptor beta chains listed below, sequenced in a study of T cells in localized non-small cell lung cancer (dated by TCRdb to 2020 to 2022). The library was built by means of the immunoSEQ multiplex PCR assay. TCRdb's version of the immuneACCESS table is confined to in-frame rearrangements and falls short of the full clone set. An unresolved V gene accounts for under half of the shortfall where checked; the remainder is of unknown origin. The sample profile shows under 2,500 clones; less than 30% of them were found once. The ten largest clones add up to 20% to 30% of the sample. The starting material was normal lung tissue next to the tumor, obtained before any cancer treatment. The receptor set was obtained from a man aged 40 to 70 with stage I lung adenocarcinoma.

This clone was counted between two and nine times. V is TRBV1 and J is TRBJ1-4. TRBV1 is a pseudogene locus. The CDR3 sequence is 16 residues long. CDR3 protein: CASSQYSGQGLEKLFF. The CDR3 bases are TGCGCCAGCAGCCAGTACAGCGGGCAGGGGCTTGAAAAACTGTTTTTT.

The V call is TRBV15, the J call TRBJ2-3; 12 bases line up with TRBD2. The CDR3 spans 20 residues. Germline V lookup: CDR1 LNHNV, CDR2 YYDKDF (reference sequence). Trimming at V came to 0 bases and at J to 0 bases, leaving 10 bases not matched to a gene. CDR3 sequence (DNA): TGTGCCACCAGCAGAGAAGGGCCTGGACTAGCGGGAAAAAGCACAGATACGCAGTATTTT. It codes for CATSREGPGLAGKSTDTQYF.

This clone was seen more than once but under ten times. The gene calls are TRBV25-1 and TRBJ1-1; D unresolved. Per the germline V gene, CDR1 is MGHDK and CDR2 is SYGVNS. V was shortened by 2 bases and J by 10 bases, with 17 bases between the two germline ends. The CDR3 spans 14 residues. The CDR3 sequence is CASSETSVGVGAFF. DNA of the CDR3: TGTGCCAGCAGTGAAACCAGTGTCGGTGTTGGAGCTTTCTTT. Combining the CDR3 with reference TRBV25-1 and TRBJ1-1 gives the whole variable domain EADIYQTPRYLVIGTGKKITLECSQTMGHDKMYWYQQDPGMELHLIHYSYGVNSTEKGDLSSESTVSRIRTEHFPLTLESARPSHTSQYLCASSETSVGVGAFFGQGTRLTVV.

The chain recombines TRBV6-8 with TRBJ2-2; D is possibly TRBD2 (5 bases). V was cut by 8 bases and J by 1 base, with 11 bases left in between. Germline V gene data show CDR1 as MNHGY and CDR2 as SAAAGT. CDR3 length: 14 amino acids. As DNA, the CDR3 is TGTGCCAGCGGAGCAGCGGTGAACACCGGGGAGCTGTTTTTT. It specifies CASGAAVNTGELFF.

This chain joins TRBV10-3 and TRBJ1-2; no clear D gene. Trimming took 2 bases from V and 4 from J, leaving 11 bases between them. Germline CDR1 is ENHRY and CDR2 is SYGVKD. The CDR3 covers 14 residues. The CDR3 coding sequence is TGTGCCATCAGTGAGGATTTGACGGCCTATGGCTACACCTTC. It translates to CAISEDLTAYGYTF.

The rearrangement links TRBV30 to TRBJ1-3, with unresolved D. Germline V gene sequence: CDR1 GTSNPN, CDR2 SVGIG (reference sequence). CDR3 length: 13 residues. Between the trimmed V and J ends, which lost 0 bases and 7 bases, there was a span of 10 bases. CDR3 sequence: CAWSVPLTNTIYF. The CDR3 DNA is TGTGCCTGGAGTGTACCCCTGACTAACACCATATATTTT.

This clone is large (0.1 to 1%). The chain uses TRBV30 and TRBJ1-3; no reliable D call. The CDR3 totals 14 residues. Germline assignment: CDR1 GTSNPN and CDR2 SVGIG (reference sequence). Trimming stripped 0 bases from V and 0 bases from J, with 6 bases between. CDR3 amino acids: CAWSVGRSGNTIYF. Written as DNA, the CDR3 is TGTGCCTGGAGTGTGGGCCGCTCTGGAAACACCATATATTTT. Based on the CDR3 plus reference TRBV30 and TRBJ1-3, the full variable domain is SQTIHQWPATLVQPVGSPLSLECTVEGTSNPNLYWYRQAAGRGLQLLFYSVGIGQISSEVPQNLSASRPQDRQFILSSKKLLLSDSGFYLCAWSVGRSGNTIYFGEGSWLTVV.

The V call is TRBV18, the J call TRBJ1-4; D is perhaps TRBD1 (5 bases). There are 15 residues in the CDR3. V dropped 1 base and J dropped 7 bases, with 13 bases sitting between them. CDR1 KGHSH and CDR2 LQKENI come from the germline V gene. The CDR3 nucleotides are TGTGCCAGCTCACCACGGCAGGTGAGGGGTGAAAAACTGTTTTTT. It translates to CASSPRQVRGEKLFF.

This chain joins TRBV18 and TRBJ1-2; possibly TRBD1 for D (6 bases). The germline gives CDR1 KGHSH, CDR2 LQKENI. V lost 3 bases to trimming and J lost 2 bases, with 13 bases between them. This CDR3 comprises 15 residues. This CDR3 reads CASSPTDRTNYGYTF. CDR3 in DNA: TGTGCCAGCTCACCGACGGACAGAACGAACTATGGCTACACCTTC.

The gene calls are TRBV29-1 and TRBJ2-1, with 7 positions matching TRBD1. The CDR3 is 16 residues long. J gave up 2 bases and V 5 bases, and 12 bases lay outside the gene matches. The germline gives CDR1 SQVTM, CDR2 ANQGSEA. This chain's CDR3 is CSVRSTDRLTYNEQFF. Written as DNA, the CDR3 is TGCAGCGTTCGCTCAACGGACAGGCTCACCTACAATGAGCAGTTCTTC.

The rearrangement links TRBV5-1 to TRBJ2-7; 7 bases are shared with TRBD1. Germline-derived CDR1 and CDR2 are SGHRS and YFSETQ. V shed 0 bases and J 1 base; nucleotides not matched to a gene: 19. This CDR3 spans 20 amino acids. CDR3 amino acids: CASSLALRTGRGSGSYEQYF. The DNA of the CDR3 is TGCGCCAGCAGCTTGGCCCTACGGACAGGACGGGGCTCGGGATCCTACGAGCAGTACTTC.

This rearrangement joins TRBV5-1 to TRBJ2-5; perhaps TRBD2 as D (6 bases). Per the germline V gene, CDR1 is SGHRS and CDR2 is YFSETQ. V lost 4 bases and J lost 3, with 16 bases in between. This CDR3 contains 15 residues. This CDR3 is CASSVSGTPKETQYF. The CDR3 bases are TGCGCCAGCAGCGTATCCGGGACTCCAAAAGAGACCCAGTACTTC.

The rearrangement joins TRBV9 to TRBJ1-4; D might be TRBD1 (6 bases). Trimming removed 4 bases at V and 10 bases at J, with 17 bases between. The germline gives CDR1 SGDLS, CDR2 YYNGEE. The CDR3 runs to 14 residues. Here the CDR3 DNA reads TGTGCCAGCAGCCCAGGGGACGCCGGGGGAAAACTGTTTTTT. It is translated as CASSPGDAGGKLFF.

Only a few counts were recorded for this clone. This chain joins TRBV9 and TRBJ1-4; D unclear. The CDR3 extends over 13 amino acids. The ends were cut back, 6 bases at V and 8 bases at J, with 14 bases in the middle. Germline CDR1 SGDLS, CDR2 YYNGEE. This chain's CDR3 is CASIPGIREKLFF. CDR3 bases: TGTGCCAGCATCCCGGGCATAAGGGAAAAACTGTTTTTT.

The rearrangement joins TRBV5-1 to TRBJ2-3, with 10 bases that match TRBD1. CDR1 and CDR2 from the germline V gene are SGHRS and YFSETQ. V gave up 0 bases and J gave up 7 bases; unmatched junction bases: 8. The CDR3 consists of 16 residues. CDR3 loop: CASSLEGQGLMHTQYF. In DNA, the CDR3 is TGCGCCAGCAGCTTGGAGGGACAGGGGTTGATGCATACGCAGTATTTT.

The chain is built from TRBV5-1 and TRBJ2-5; D is perhaps TRBD2 (6 bases). Trimming cost V 0 bases and J 5 bases, with 11 bases left between them. The CDR3 is 14 residues long. Germline V gene lookup returns CDR1 SGHRS and CDR2 YFSETQ. The chain's CDR3 is CASSLVGGQETQYF. The CDR3 DNA follows: TGCGCCAGCAGCTTGGTGGGAGGTCAGGAGACCCAGTACTTC.

The chain carries TRBV15 and TRBJ1-5, with D unresolved. Germline V gene lookup returns CDR1 LNHNV and CDR2 YYDKDF (reference sequence). The length of the CDR3 is 15 residues. Trimming stripped 0 bases from V and 3 bases from J, with 9 bases between. CDR3 protein: CATSRDKGFNQPQHF. Here the CDR3 DNA reads TGTGCCACCAGCAGAGATAAAGGTTTCAATCAGCCCCAGCATTTT.

The chain links TRBV18 to TRBJ2-5, with unresolved D. The germline V gene encodes CDR1 KGHSH and CDR2 LQKENI. CDR3 length equals 14 residues. With 1 base removed from V and 0 bases from J, the gap between germline ends came to 6 bases. The CDR3, as DNA: TGTGCCAGCTCACCACAGGGCAACCAAGAGACCCAGTACTTC. This gives the protein CASSPQGNQETQYF.

This clone is judged hyperexpanded (1% or more). The V call is TRBV19, the J call TRBJ1-1, with a tentative D call TRBD1 (5 bases). The V end was cut by 10 bases, the J end by 8 bases, with 20 bases between. CDR1 and CDR2 from the germline V gene are LNHDA and SQIVND (reference sequence). The length of the CDR3 is 13 residues. The CDR3 loop reads CATTSGRYREAFF. CDR3 DNA: TGTGCCACCACATCCGGGAGATACAGGGAAGCTTTCTTT.

The chain has TRBV19 and TRBJ2-3, with 7 bases matching TRBD1. The length of the CDR3 is 13 residues. Germline trimming cut 6 bases from V and 2 bases from J; bases unmatched to any gene: 2. Germline CDR1 LNHDA, CDR2 SQIVND (reference sequence). CDR3 DNA: TGTGCCAGTAGGACAGGGAACACAGATACGCAGTATTTT. Encoded protein: CASRTGNTDTQYF.

The chain has TRBV25-1 and TRBJ1-1, with D hard to call. This CDR3 contains 16 residues. The V gene's germline CDR1 is MGHDK and CDR2 SYGVNS. V was trimmed by 7 bases and J by 4 bases, leaving 22 bases between them. The CDR3 region has the DNA TGTGCCAGCACCAAAGGAGGAGGGCTAGGAACCACTGAAGCTTTCTTT. This sequence encodes CASTKGGGLGTTEAFF.

The CDR3: CASSERGQGVETGELFF. The CDR3 DNA reads TGTGCCAGTAGCGAAAGGGGACAGGGGGTTGAGACCGGGGAGCTGTTTTTT. This chain joins TRBV19 and TRBJ2-2, with 11 bases identical to TRBD1. This CDR3 spans 17 amino acids. CDR1 and CDR2 from the germline V gene are LNHDA and SQIVND (reference sequence). The V and J ends lost 6 bases and 5 bases, in that order; junction bases with no gene match: 11.

The chain recombines TRBV18 with TRBJ2-1, with D tentatively TRBD2 (6 bases). V shed 3 bases and J shed 7 bases, with 7 bases lying between them. The germline V gene encodes CDR1 KGHSH and CDR2 LQKENI. The CDR3 extends over 12 amino acids. CDR3 region: CASSPGGNEQFF. CDR3 nucleotides: TGTGCCAGCTCACCGGGGGGAAATGAGCAGTTCTTC.

The genes are TRBV19 and TRBJ1-1; D uncertain. Germline CDR1 and CDR2: LNHDA and SQIVND (reference sequence). The CDR3 loop spans 13 amino acids. Deletions cut 3 bases from V and 1 base from J, with 6 bases between. CDR3 in amino acids: CASSMFSNTEAFF. The CDR3 DNA follows: TGTGCCAGTAGTATGTTTTCGAACACTGAAGCTTTCTTT. Together with reference TRBV19 and TRBJ1-1, the CDR3 gives the full variable domain: DGGITQSPKYLFRKEGQNVTLSCEQNLNHDAMYWYRQDPGQGLRLIYYSQIVNDFQKGDIAEGYSVSREKKESFPLTVTSAQKNPTAFYLCASSMFSNTEAFFGQGTRLTVV.

This clone was counted only a few times. The V call is TRBV30, the J call TRBJ2-7, with D possibly called TRBD1 or TRBD2 (6 bases each). The germline V gene encodes CDR1 GTSNPN and CDR2 SVGIG (reference sequence). The CDR3 spans 13 residues. Deletions cut 1 base from V and 2 bases from J, with 9 bases between. CDR3 coding DNA: TGTGCCTGGAGTGGGGGGGACACCTACGAGCAGTACTTC. As protein: CAWSGGDTYEQYF.

This clone occurred a few times. This chain links TRBV6-8 with TRBJ1-5; D is unresolved. Per the germline V gene, CDR1 is MNHGY and CDR2 is SAAAGT. The CDR3 is 16 amino acids. V lost 4 bases and J 6 bases, leaving 19 bases between the germline ends. The DNA for the CDR3 is TGTGCCAGCAGTTCGAGGCCTTTTGATATTTCTCAGCCCCAGCATTTT. Translating gives CASSSRPFDISQPQHF.

Only a few counts were recorded for this clone. J is TRBJ1-1 and V is TRBV6-8; 12 bases line up with TRBD1. J gave up 3 bases and V 10 bases, and 9 bases lay outside the gene matches. The CDR3 length is 15 residues. Germline V CDR1 and CDR2: MNHGY, SAAAGT. The CDR3 DNA follows: TGTGCCATCAGGCAGGGACAGGGGGCACACACTGAAGCTTTCTTT. Translation gives CAIRQGQGAHTEAFF.

This clone qualifies as large (0.1 to 1%). V is TRBV6-8 and J is TRBJ1-4; D is unresolved. The CDR3 contains 14 residues. The V end was cut by 6 bases, the J end by 4 bases, with 12 bases between. From germline, CDR1 is MNHGY and CDR2 SAAAGT. CDR3 residues: CASRLQSLNEKLFF. For the CDR3, the DNA is TGTGCCAGCAGACTACAGAGCCTTAATGAAAAACTGTTTTTT.

This clone is judged medium-sized. The chain uses TRBV9 and TRBJ2-5; D remains ambiguous. The CDR3 loop spans 13 amino acids. Germline V lookup: CDR1 SGDLS, CDR2 YYNGEE. V lost 6 bases and J lost 2, with 11 bases in between. The CDR3 spells CASKPWAQETQYF. The CDR3, as DNA: TGTGCCAGCAAACCGTGGGCACAAGAGACCCAGTACTTC. Based on the CDR3 plus reference TRBV9 and TRBJ2-5, the full variable domain is DSGVTQTPKHLITATGQRVTLRCSPRSGDLSVYWYQQSLDQGLQFLIQYYNGEERAKGNILERFSAQQFPDLHSELNLSSLELGDSALYFCASKPWAQETQYFGPGTRLLVL.